These 15 T cell receptor beta chains share one sample of origin, sequenced in a study of vaccination and CD4 T cells after COVID-19. Which antigens these TCRs recognize remains unknown. Time point: late sampling 161 to 241 days after vaccination in three convalescent patients. Treatment: roughly ten-day PBMC culture with coronavirus spike peptide pools or control peptides (ViraFEST assay). The Oncomine TCR Beta short-read assay sequenced DNA from cultured CD4+ T cells. TCRdb re-called the PCR reads through MiXCR, storing one row per CDR3 protein. Among approximately 24,000 distinct CDR3 sequences listed, more than 25% were seen once. Sample: CD4+ T cells from blood, cultured in vitro, taken about 7 months after SARS-CoV-2 vaccination. These receptors came from a human donor who had recovered from COVID-19.

This sequence joins TRBV27 and TRBJ2-1; 10 nucleotides agree with TRBD2. Germline loops: CDR1 MNHEY, CDR2 SMNVEV (reference sequence). Germline trimming cut 3 bases from V and 7 bases from J; bases unmatched to any gene: 3. The CDR3 totals 14 residues. The CDR3 loop is CASSFLAGANEQFF. For the CDR3, the DNA is TGTGCCAGCAGTTTTCTAGCGGGAGCGAATGAGCAGTTCTTC.

This clonotype ranks as medium-sized. This sequence joins TRBV15 and TRBJ2-6, with TRBD1 matching over 7 bases. CDR3 length: 16 amino acids. With V trimmed by 0 bases and J by 1 base, 0 bases remained unmatched. Germline V gene sequence: CDR1 LNHNV, CDR2 YYDKDF (reference sequence). CDR3 nucleotide sequence: TGTGCCACCAGCAGAGACAGGGGGTCTGGGGCCAACGTCCTGACTTTC. It specifies CATSRDRGSGANVLTF.

The rearrangement uses TRBV19 and TRBJ2-7; possible D gene TRBD1, 6 bases. Looked up from germline, CDR1 is LNHDA and CDR2 is SQIVND (reference sequence). The CDR3 is made up of 15 amino acids. V was shortened by 4 bases and J by 5 bases, with 18 bases between the two germline ends. Here the CDR3 DNA reads TGTGCCAGTAGTAGGCTAGGGCAGGGGATCGACGAGCAGTACTTC. Its protein is CASSRLGQGIDEQYF.

This chain joins TRBV29-1 and TRBJ1-5; 11 nucleotides line up with TRBD1. V dropped 6 bases and J dropped 6; count of bases not matched to a gene: 4. The CDR3 sequence is 13 residues long. Germline V gene lookup returns CDR1 SQVTM and CDR2 ANQGSEA. In DNA form, the CDR3 reads TGCAGCGTCCTGGGACAGGGGGGTCAGCCCCAGCATTTT. The encoded protein is CSVLGQGGQPQHF.

The J gene is TRBJ1-1, the V gene TRBV10-2; D remains unclear. V lost 2 bases and J 0 bases, leaving 4 bases between the germline ends. There are 13 residues in the CDR3. Germline CDR1 WSHSY, CDR2 SAAADI. CDR3 in amino acids: CASSEGLNTEAFF. CDR3 in DNA: TGCGCCAGCAGTGAGGGGCTGAACACTGAAGCTTTCTTT.

This clonotype was observed a few times. This chain links TRBV20-1 with TRBJ1-1, with D possibly TRBD1 on 6 matching bases. This CDR3 spans 15 amino acids. Germline CDR1 is DFQATT and CDR2 is SNEGSKA (reference sequence). The V end was cut by 0 bases, the J end by 6 bases, with 17 bases between. In DNA, the CDR3 is TGCAGTGCTAGAGATCTGTGGAGGGGGTCTGCTGAAGCTTTCTTT. Amino acid sequence: CSARDLWRGSAEAFF.

The gene calls are TRBV27 and TRBJ2-1; TRBD2 matches 8 bases. J gave up 0 bases and V 7 bases, and 5 bases lay outside the gene matches. Germline V CDR1 and CDR2: MNHEY, SMNVEV (reference sequence). There are 15 residues in the CDR3. CDR3 protein: CASTRLAPSYNEQFF. The CDR3 nucleotides are TGTGCCAGCACCAGACTAGCGCCCTCCTACAATGAGCAGTTCTTC.

The chain joins TRBV6-2 or TRBV6-3 to TRBJ2-7; D gene unclear. CDR1 and CDR2 (germline): MNHEY, SVGEGT. The CDR3 length is 13 residues. V lost 3 bases, J lost 4 bases, and 10 bases lay in between. DNA for the CDR3: TGTGCCAGCAGTTATACAGTAGAGTACGAGCAGTACTTC. Its protein product is CASSYTVEYEQYF.

The chain uses TRBV20-1 and TRBJ2-1; unclear D gene. Germline V gene lookup returns CDR1 DFQATT and CDR2 SNEGSKA (reference sequence). V shed 5 bases and J shed 6 bases, with 11 bases lying between them. The CDR3 length is 12 residues. CDR3 nucleotides: TGCAGTGCTTGGAATCAATTCAATGAGCAGTTCTTC. Translating gives CSAWNQFNEQFF.

This CDR3 is CASSPTVVTDTQYF. The CDR3 DNA follows: TGTGCCAGCAGCCCCACAGTCGTCACAGATACGCAGTATTTT. The chain has TRBV7-2 and TRBJ2-3; the D is unclear. Trimming removed 5 bases at V and 2 bases at J, with 11 bases between. CDR3 length equals 14 residues. CDR1 and CDR2 from the germline V gene are SGHTA and FQGNSA.

This clonotype appeared once. V usage is TRBV6-1 and J usage is TRBJ2-1; D tentatively fits TRBD1 or TRBD2 (5 bases each). V dropped 4 bases and J dropped 0 bases, with 16 bases sitting between them. Per germline, CDR1 MNHNS and CDR2 SASEGT. This CDR3 comprises 17 residues. The CDR3, as DNA: TGTGCCAGCAGTGCGGGTGGGGGACGGAGCTCCTACAATGAGCAGTTCTTC. It specifies CASSAGGGRSSYNEQFF.

This clonotype was picked up a small number of times. The rearrangement uses TRBV28 and TRBJ2-5; 10 bases fit TRBD2. This CDR3 comprises 15 residues. Germline CDR1 and CDR2: MDHEN and SYDVKM. V dropped 6 bases and J dropped 1; count of bases not matched to a gene: 5. The CDR3 nucleotides read TGTGCCAGCAGGACCATAGCGGGGGGCCAAGAGACCCAGTACTTC. This encodes CASRTIAGGQETQYF.

The V gene is TRBV6-1, the J gene TRBJ2-1, with TRBD1 matching 10 bases. The germline V gene encodes CDR1 MNHNS and CDR2 SASEGT. CDR3 length: 16 amino acids. Trimming removed 6 bases from V and 8 bases from J; junction bases left unmatched: 13. The CDR3 protein is CASRTPGQGTLHEQFF. In nucleotides, the CDR3 is TGTGCCAGCAGAACACCGGGACAGGGGACTCTCCATGAGCAGTTCTTC.

This clonotype is classed as medium-sized. The V call is TRBV28, the J call TRBJ2-3, with D hard to call. The germline gives CDR1 MDHEN, CDR2 SYDVKM. V lost 7 bases, J lost 0 bases, and 11 bases lay in between. The CDR3 covers 14 residues. The CDR3 is CASTDTTSTDTQYF. The CDR3 nucleotides read TGTGCCAGCACTGATACTACTAGCACAGATACGCAGTATTTT.

Written as DNA, the CDR3 is TGTGCCAGCAGCTTACGGACATCGTTCAGCGAGCAGTACTTC. Translating it yields CASSLRTSFSEQYF. The rearrangement links TRBV7-8 to TRBJ2-7; possible D gene TRBD1, 5 bases. The germline V gene encodes CDR1 SGHVS and CDR2 FQNEAQ. The CDR3 extends over 14 amino acids. V was clipped by 2 bases and J by 6 bases, with 14 bases between them.